This T cell receptor beta chain was observed in a study of blood T cell repertoires in COVID-19. Study background: Sites across the United States, Italy and Spain contributed samples from acute and convalescent COVID-19.

The CDR3 runs to 17 residues. From germline, CDR1 is SGHNT and CDR2 YYREEE (reference sequence). The V gene lost 1 base and the J gene lost 3 bases, with 17 bases spanning the gap. Per the original methods: Estimation of nucleated cell counts was performed using reference gene primer amplification. Sequencing used immunoSEQ multiplex PCR; TCRdb keeps in-frame clones, though not all of them. V, J and clone size are those of that table, while D and trimming were read from the DNA. The sample yields approximately 130,000 clones, approximately 90% seen once. Sample: peripheral blood. This rearrangement joins TRBV5-4 to TRBJ2-1; tentatively, D is TRBD2 (6 bases). The sequence derives from a human donor in a cohort sampled during active COVID-19. The CDR3 DNA reads as TGTGCCAGCAGCTTGAAGCGGGCAACCGAAATCTACAATGAGCAGTTCTTC. The encoded protein is CASSLKRATEIYNEQFF.